The rows below give T cell receptor beta chains drawn from one sample of a study of blood T cell repertoires in COVID-19. Using immunoSEQ multiplex PCR, the repertoire was profiled, and TCRdb retains in-frame clones only, with some absent. Seen here are about 110,000 clones, over 75% observed once, and the top ten hold approximately 7%. The sample taken for sequencing was peripheral blood. The receptors come from a woman aged 50 to 65 with acute or convalescent COVID-19. Both conserved end residues are part of each CDR3. A D gene is named only where the DNA matches it firmly. Clone size is not always given. Where it is, it says once, few, many or a class for expanded clones.

v_gene: TRBV9; d_gene: .; j_gene: TRBJ1-1; abundance: .; CDR3aa: CASSAPVGRPNTEAFF; CDR3nt: TGTGCCAGCAGCGCACCAGTGGGGCGGCCGAACACTGAAGCTTTCTTT
v_gene: TRBV10-3; d_gene: .; j_gene: TRBJ2-1; abundance: .; CDR3aa: CAISESSYSYNEQFF; CDR3nt: TGTGCCATCAGTGAGTCGAGTTACTCCTACAATGAGCAGTTCTTC
v_gene: TRBV4-1; d_gene: TRBD2; j_gene: TRBJ2-3; abundance: .; CDR3aa: CASSQARGLADFSTDTQYF; CDR3nt: TGCGCCAGCAGCCAAGCGCGGGGACTAGCGGACTTTAGCACAGATACGCAGTATTTT
v_gene: TRBV5-6; d_gene: .; j_gene: TRBJ1-5; abundance: .; CDR3aa: CASSLFGTAYNQPQHF; CDR3nt: TGTGCCAGCAGCTTGTTTGGGACTGCCTACAATCAGCCCCAGCATTTT
v_gene: TRBV18; d_gene: .; j_gene: TRBJ2-5; abundance: .; CDR3aa: CASSPRALETQYF; CDR3nt: TGTGCCAGCTCACCACGGGCGCTGGAGACCCAGTACTTC
v_gene: TRBV5-1; d_gene: .; j_gene: TRBJ1-1; abundance: .; CDR3aa: CASSFRGENTEAFF; CDR3nt: TGCGCCAGCAGCTTCCGGGGGGAGAACACTGAAGCTTTCTTT
v_gene: TRBV29-1; d_gene: TRBD2; j_gene: TRBJ2-3; abundance: .; CDR3aa: CSGGLAADTQYF; CDR3nt: TGCAGCGGAGGACTAGCGGCCGATACGCAGTATTTT
v_gene: TRBV6-5; d_gene: .; j_gene: TRBJ1-1; abundance: .; CDR3aa: CASSFRQNTEAFF; CDR3nt: TGTGCCAGCAGTTTTCGACAGAACACTGAAGCTTTCTTT
v_gene: TRBV5-4; d_gene: .; j_gene: TRBJ1-2; abundance: .; CDR3aa: CASSLVGVEGYGYTF; CDR3nt: TGTGCCAGCAGCTTGGTTGGGGTGGAGGGGTATGGCTACACCTTC
v_gene: TRBV19; d_gene: TRBD1; j_gene: TRBJ2-2; abundance: .; CDR3aa: CASMANVGQGNTGELFF; CDR3nt: TGTGCCAGTATGGCGAATGTTGGACAGGGCAACACCGGGGAGCTGTTTTTT
v_gene: TRBV4-1; d_gene: .; j_gene: TRBJ1-2; abundance: .; CDR3aa: CASSQEALSLSYGYTF; CDR3nt: TGCGCCAGCAGCCAAGAAGCCCTTTCACTGTCCTATGGCTACACCTTC
v_gene: TRBV18; d_gene: .; j_gene: TRBJ1-2; abundance: .; CDR3aa: CASSQRLDPAGAGYTF; CDR3nt: TGTGCCAGCTCACAACGCTTGGATCCGGCGGGGGCTGGCTACACCTTC
v_gene: TRBV4-1; d_gene: TRBD2; j_gene: TRBJ2-3; abundance: .; CDR3aa: CASSQGRAGANQDTQYF; CDR3nt: TGCGCCAGCAGCCAAGGTAGGGCGGGAGCGAACCAAGATACGCAGTATTTT
v_gene: TRBV5-1; d_gene: .; j_gene: TRBJ1-6; abundance: .; CDR3aa: CASSLRGQPSPLHF; CDR3nt: TGCGCCAGCAGCTTGCGAGGGCAGCCTTCACCCCTCCACTTT
v_gene: TRBV18; d_gene: .; j_gene: TRBJ1-3; abundance: .; CDR3aa: CASFRQDSGNTIYF; CDR3nt: TGTGCCAGCTTTCGACAAGACTCTGGAAACACCATATATTTT
v_gene: TRBV18; d_gene: .; j_gene: TRBJ1-1; abundance: .; CDR3aa: CASSPLESNTEAFF; CDR3nt: TGTGCCAGCTCCCCGTTAGAGTCGAACACTGAAGCTTTCTTT
v_gene: TRBV30; d_gene: .; j_gene: TRBJ1-1; abundance: .; CDR3aa: CAWSGGAGTLPEPEAFF; CDR3nt: TGTGCCTGGAGCGGGGGGGCAGGGACCCTCCCTGAACCTGAAGCTTTCTTT
v_gene: TRBV7-3; d_gene: .; j_gene: TRBJ2-2; abundance: .; CDR3aa: CASSFQSNTGELFF; CDR3nt: TGTGCCAGCAGCTTTCAATCGAACACCGGGGAGCTGTTTTTT
v_gene: TRBV19; d_gene: .; j_gene: TRBJ2-3; abundance: .; CDR3aa: CASPLQAADTQYF; CDR3nt: TGTGCCTCGCCGTTGCAGGCCGCAGATACGCAGTATTTT
v_gene: TRBV19; d_gene: .; j_gene: TRBJ1-3; abundance: .; CDR3aa: CASSITLTGTSGNTIYF; CDR3nt: TGTGCCAGTAGTATCACTCTAACAGGGACCTCTGGAAACACCATATATTTT
v_gene: TRBV11-2; d_gene: TRBD1; j_gene: TRBJ2-7; abundance: .; CDR3aa: CASSPYGGTGGSYEQYF; CDR3nt: TGTGCCAGCAGCCCCTACGGGGGGACAGGGGGCTCCTACGAGCAGTACTTC
v_gene: TRBV18; d_gene: TRBD1; j_gene: TRBJ1-1; abundance: .; CDR3aa: CASSPGQGPTEAFF; CDR3nt: TGTGCCAGCTCACCGGGACAGGGACCCACTGAAGCTTTCTTT
v_gene: TRBV6-6; d_gene: .; j_gene: TRBJ1-1; abundance: .; CDR3aa: CASSYYGEDTEAFF; CDR3nt: TGTGCCAGCAGTTACTACGGGGAGGACACTGAAGCTTTCTTT
v_gene: TRBV6-1; d_gene: .; j_gene: TRBJ1-6; abundance: .; CDR3aa: CASTEGWSSPLHF; CDR3nt: TGTGCCAGCACTGAAGGGTGGAGTTCACCCCTCCACTTT
v_gene: TRBV6-5; d_gene: TRBD1; j_gene: TRBJ2-7; abundance: .; CDR3aa: CASSLLGGRESQYF; CDR3nt: TGTGCCAGCAGCCTACTAGGGGGCAGGGAATCGCAGTACTTC
v_gene: TRBV11-2; d_gene: .; j_gene: TRBJ1-3; abundance: .; CDR3aa: CASSFNTPTGEIYF; CDR3nt: TGTGCCAGCAGCTTTAATACCCCGACAGGTGAAATATATTTT
v_gene: TRBV19; d_gene: TRBD1; j_gene: TRBJ1-1; abundance: .; CDR3aa: CASMDRRSTEAFF; CDR3nt: TGTGCCAGTATGGACAGGAGGAGCACTGAAGCTTTCTTT
v_gene: TRBV30; d_gene: .; j_gene: TRBJ1-1; abundance: .; CDR3aa: CAWSPTREKGAFF; CDR3nt: TGTGCCTGGAGTCCCACCCGGGAAAAGGGAGCTTTCTTT
v_gene: TRBV5-1; d_gene: TRBD2; j_gene: TRBJ2-3; abundance: .; CDR3aa: CASKRLADSTDTQYF; CDR3nt: TGCGCCAGCAAGAGACTAGCGGACAGCACAGATACGCAGTATTTT
v_gene: TRBV30; d_gene: TRBD1; j_gene: TRBJ2-7; abundance: .; CDR3aa: CAWGTGERNEQYF; CDR3nt: TGTGCCTGGGGGACAGGGGAACGGAACGAGCAGTACTTC
v_gene: TRBV28; d_gene: .; j_gene: TRBJ2-2; abundance: .; CDR3aa: CASSSPTRPTVANTGELFF; CDR3nt: TGTGCCAGCAGTTCACCTACCCGCCCCACAGTCGCGAACACCGGGGAGCTGTTTTTT
v_gene: TRBV18; d_gene: TRBD1; j_gene: TRBJ1-5; abundance: .; CDR3aa: CASSPGTGRDQPQHF; CDR3nt: TGTGCCAGCTCACCAGGGACAGGACGAGATCAGCCCCAGCATTTT
v_gene: TRBV15; d_gene: TRBD1; j_gene: TRBJ1-5; abundance: .; CDR3aa: CATSRGYPTGYLNQPQHF; CDR3nt: TGTGCCACCAGCAGAGGATATCCGACAGGGTATCTGAATCAGCCCCAGCATTTT
v_gene: TRBV7-8; d_gene: TRBD1; j_gene: TRBJ1-5; abundance: .; CDR3aa: CASSLGSSGGSQPQHF; CDR3nt: TGTGCCAGCAGCTTAGGTTCGTCAGGGGGCAGTCAGCCCCAGCATTTT
v_gene: TRBV9; d_gene: .; j_gene: TRBJ1-5; abundance: few; CDR3aa: CASSVGQGQPQHF; CDR3nt: TGTGCCAGCAGCGTAGGGCAGGGCCAGCCCCAGCATTTT
v_gene: TRBV5-8; d_gene: .; j_gene: TRBJ1-2; abundance: .; CDR3aa: CASSPPVAIGDTIDYGYTF; CDR3nt: TGTGCCAGCAGTCCTCCAGTGGCGATAGGGGACACTATAGACTATGGCTACACCTTC
v_gene: TRBV5-6; d_gene: .; j_gene: TRBJ1-3; abundance: .; CDR3aa: CASSLRGSSGNTIYF; CDR3nt: TGTGCCAGCAGCTTGAGGGGCTCCTCTGGAAACACCATATATTTT
v_gene: TRBV11-2; d_gene: .; j_gene: TRBJ1-2; abundance: .; CDR3aa: CASSFQGTDNYGYTF; CDR3nt: TGTGCCAGCAGCTTTCAGGGGACGGATAACTATGGCTACACCTTC
v_gene: TRBV5-1; d_gene: TRBD2; j_gene: TRBJ2-3; abundance: .; CDR3aa: CASSLKAASGFTDTQYF; CDR3nt: TGCGCCAGCAGCTTGAAAGCGGCTAGCGGGTTCACAGATACGCAGTATTTT
v_gene: TRBV7-3; d_gene: .; j_gene: TRBJ1-1; abundance: .; CDR3aa: CATSLYMNTEAFF; CDR3nt: TGTGCCACTTCCCTTTACATGAACACTGAAGCTTTCTTT
v_gene: TRBV19; d_gene: .; j_gene: TRBJ1-3; abundance: .; CDR3aa: CASSSTARRLEEGNTIYF; CDR3nt: TGTGCCAGTAGCTCGACCGCCCGTCGACTTGAAGAGGGAAACACCATATATTTT
v_gene: TRBV19; d_gene: TRBD1; j_gene: TRBJ1-5; abundance: .; CDR3aa: CASTGTVDYSNQPQHF; CDR3nt: TGTGCCAGTACCGGGACAGTTGACTATAGCAATCAGCCCCAGCATTTT
v_gene: TRBV9; d_gene: TRBD1; j_gene: TRBJ2-7; abundance: few; CDR3aa: CASSVGRDRYEQYF; CDR3nt: TGTGCCAGCAGCGTAGGGCGGGACAGGTACGAGCAGTACTTC
v_gene: TRBV5-1; d_gene: .; j_gene: TRBJ2-2; abundance: .; CDR3aa: CASSLDSNTGELFF; CDR3nt: TGCGCCAGCAGCTTGGACAGTAACACCGGGGAGCTGTTTTTT
v_gene: TRBV28; d_gene: .; j_gene: TRBJ1-1; abundance: .; CDR3aa: CASSPLLTEAFF; CDR3nt: TGTGCCAGCAGTCCCCTACTCACTGAAGCTTTCTTT
v_gene: TRBV5-1; d_gene: .; j_gene: TRBJ1-4; abundance: once; CDR3aa: CASSPRRAGGEKLFF; CDR3nt: TGCGCCAGCAGCCCCAGGCGGGCCGGGGGTGAAAAACTGTTTTTT
v_gene: TRBV4-1; d_gene: TRBD1; j_gene: TRBJ2-3; abundance: .; CDR3aa: CASSQTGTGDTQYF; CDR3nt: TGCGCCAGCAGCCAAACCGGGACAGGCGATACGCAGTATTTT
v_gene: TRBV10-3; d_gene: TRBD1; j_gene: TRBJ1-1; abundance: .; CDR3aa: CAIRGQGLGTEAFF; CDR3nt: TGTGCCATCAGGGGACAGGGCTTGGGCACTGAAGCTTTCTTT
v_gene: TRBV5-1; d_gene: .; j_gene: TRBJ2-5; abundance: once; CDR3aa: CASSLNTGEETQYF; CDR3nt: TGCGCCAGCAGCTTGAATACCGGGGAAGAGACCCAGTACTTC
v_gene: TRBV29-1; d_gene: TRBD1; j_gene: TRBJ2-1; abundance: .; CDR3aa: CSVGRGPNYNEQFF; CDR3nt: TGCAGCGTTGGCAGGGGGCCAAATTACAATGAGCAGTTCTTC
v_gene: TRBV16; d_gene: TRBD1; j_gene: TRBJ1-3; abundance: .; CDR3aa: CASTGTATSGNTIYF; CDR3nt: TGTGCCAGCACCGGGACAGCTACCTCTGGAAACACCATATATTTT
v_gene: TRBV5-4; d_gene: .; j_gene: TRBJ1-2; abundance: .; CDR3aa: CASSRGGQANYGYTF; CDR3nt: TGTGCCAGCAGCAGGGGGGGGCAGGCCAACTATGGCTACACCTTC
v_gene: TRBV5-1; d_gene: TRBD1; j_gene: TRBJ2-1; abundance: once; CDR3aa: CASSPRGTGGSDEQFF; CDR3nt: TGCGCCAGCAGCCCACGGGGGACAGGGGGTTCCGATGAGCAGTTCTTC
v_gene: TRBV7-6; d_gene: .; j_gene: TRBJ1-1; abundance: .; CDR3aa: CASSLVTGNTEAFF; CDR3nt: TGTGCCAGCAGCTTAGTAACAGGTAACACTGAAGCTTTCTTT